The T cell receptor beta chain under discussion was sequenced for a study of T cells in Graves' hyperthyroidism and ophthalmopathy. Germline assignment: CDR1 LNHDA and CDR2 SQIVND (reference sequence). CDR3 length: 15 amino acids. RNA transcripts yielded amplified TCR beta CDR3 regions. First-round RT-PCR with HTBI primers amplified the TCR CDR3 region. TCRdb ran MiXCR on the multiplex PCR reads and lists one entry per CDR3 protein. Of a few hundred thousand distinct CDR3 sequences listed, roughly a sixth are singletons. In the case of this clonotype: A read error is possible here, since a much larger clone lies one base away.

The clonotype was recovered from a woman aged 40-49 years with Graves' ophthalmopathy. Sequencing was done on a sample of blood. J is TRBJ1-1 and V is TRBV19; maybe TRBD1 (6 bases). CDR3 nucleotide sequence: TGTGCCATTAGTATCCCCCGGGACAACGGAGAGAGCGCTTTCTTT. This codes for CAISIPRDNGESAFF. The full variable domain, rest sourced from reference TRBV19 and TRBJ1-1, is DGGITQSPKYLFRKEGQNVTLSCEQNLNHDAMYWYRQDPGQGLRLIYYSQIVNDFQKGDIAEGYSVSREKKESFPLTVTSAQKNPTAFYLCAISIPRDNGESAFFGQGTRLTVV.